This TCR beta chain derives from a study of T cells in Graves' hyperthyroidism and ophthalmopathy. Uncontrolled infection, other autoimmune disease, pregnancy or lactation led to exclusion. The CDR3 runs 18 residues. Germline values: CDR1 DFQATT, CDR2 SNEGSKA (reference sequence). Trimming left V 1 base short and J 4 bases short, with 22 bases between. TCR beta CDR3 region amplification was performed from RNA transcripts. First-round RT-PCR of the TCR CDR3 relied on the HTBI primer set. TCRdb re-analysed the multiplex PCR reads in MiXCR, keeping a single row per CDR3 protein. This table has about 700,000 distinct CDR3 sequences, around 15% appearing once.

The TCR was taken from a young woman with Graves' hyperthyroidism. Sequencing was performed on blood. The genes are TRBV20-1 and TRBJ2-2; tentative D call: TRBD2 (8 bases). This CDR3 reads CSARAAGGLVGPTGELFF. Here the CDR3 DNA reads TGCAGTGCTAGAGCGGCAGGGGGACTAGTGGGTCCCACCGGGGAGCTGTTTTTT.